These 26 T cell receptor beta chains were sequenced from one sample in a study of neurological immune-mediated disorders. In TCRdb, the 5' RACE reads were re-called with MiXCR into one record per CDR3 protein. The data show fewer than 45,000 distinct CDR3 sequences, over 2% seen once. Sequencing input: PBMCs. These receptor sequences come from a man under 40 with multiple sclerosis.

This clonotype was found many times. This chain joins TRBV15 and TRBJ2-4; a possible D gene is TRBD1 (6 bases). The V end was cut by 5 bases, the J end by 7 bases, with 12 bases between. Per germline, CDR1 LNHNV and CDR2 YYDKDF (reference sequence). The CDR3 runs 13 residues. This chain's CDR3 is CATSVQGSNIQYF. DNA for the CDR3: TGTGCCACCAGCGTCCAGGGGAGTAACATTCAGTACTTC.

This clonotype came up many times. This chain links TRBV5-1 with TRBJ2-3, with D perhaps TRBD1 or TRBD2 (5 bases each). Germline V gives CDR1 SGHRS, CDR2 YFSETQ. Trimming pared 7 bases from V and 1 base from J, leaving 16 bases between. This CDR3 is built from 15 residues. CDR3: CASVPIGGGTDTQYF. The CDR3 DNA reads TGCGCCAGCGTACCGATTGGGGGAGGCACAGATACGCAGTATTTT.

This clonotype was observed at least ten times. The chain has TRBV7-9 and TRBJ2-7; D may be TRBD2 (6 bases). CDR1 is SEHNR, CDR2 FQNEAQ, per germline (reference sequence). CDR3 length: 13 amino acids. V lost 4 bases and J 4 bases, leaving 11 bases between the germline ends. The CDR3 sequence: CASSSSAGYEQYF. The CDR3 DNA reads as TGTGCCAGCAGCTCCTCGGCGGGATACGAGCAGTACTTC.

This clonotype was observed many times. This chain connects TRBV20-1 to TRBJ2-1, with 9 nucleotides matching TRBD1. CDR1 and CDR2 from the germline V gene are DFQATT and SNEGSKA (reference sequence). The CDR3 consists of 14 residues. V trimming: 6 bases; J trimming: 4 bases; junction bases outside the gene matches: 7. The CDR3 reads CSASGTGMYNEQFF. The CDR3 DNA sequence: TGCAGTGCGAGCGGGACAGGGATGTACAATGAGCAGTTCTTC.

This clonotype has a handful of counts. This chain uses TRBV4-3 with TRBJ2-7; D possibly corresponds to TRBD1 (5 bases). CDR1 and CDR2 from the germline V gene are LGHNA and YSLEER. This CDR3 is 14 amino acids long. Trimming shortened V by 2 bases and J by 7 bases, and 15 bases separated the two germline ends. The CDR3: CASSQSSGHPEQYF. The CDR3 nucleotides read TGCGCCAGCAGCCAAAGCTCCGGACACCCGGAGCAGTACTTC.

This clonotype was found many times. V is TRBV5-1 and J is TRBJ2-1; D not resolved. With 0 bases removed from V and 6 bases from J, the gap between germline ends came to 1 base. Germline values: CDR1 SGHRS, CDR2 YFSETQ. The CDR3 totals 11 residues. For the CDR3, the DNA is TGCGCCAGCAGCTTGGGCAATGAGCAGTTCTTC. Amino acids: CASSLGNEQFF.

This clonotype occurred many times. The V and J genes are TRBV20-1 and TRBJ1-6; D not resolved. Germline assignment: CDR1 DFQATT and CDR2 SNEGSKA (reference sequence). V dropped 2 bases and J dropped 0 bases, with 11 bases sitting between them. This CDR3 comprises 16 residues. The CDR3 DNA reads as TGCAGTGCTAGATTCGCGACGAGCTCCTATAATTCACCCCTCCACTTT. This gives the protein CSARFATSSYNSPLHF.

At least ten counts were recorded for this clonotype. The rearrangement joins TRBV20-1 to TRBJ2-3; D is unclear. V was cut by 3 bases and J by 4 bases, with 17 bases left in between. Looked up from germline, CDR1 is DFQATT and CDR2 is SNEGSKA (reference sequence). The CDR3 is 15 amino acids. The CDR3 here is CSASIDQLSPDTQYF. CDR3 coding DNA: TGCAGTGCTAGTATTGATCAACTAAGCCCAGATACGCAGTATTTT.

This clonotype was found many times. The CDR3 DNA reads TGCAGCGTTGAGAGGGGCCAGGGCGGACAAGAGACCCAGTACTTC. This translates into CSVERGQGGQETQYF. The chain joins TRBV29-1 to TRBJ2-5; possibly TRBD1 or TRBD2 for D (5 bases each). The length of the CDR3 is 15 residues. Germline CDR1 reads SQVTM; CDR2 reads ANQGSEA. V shed 3 bases and J shed 2 bases, with 16 bases lying between them.

The chain uses TRBV29-1 and TRBJ1-5, with 8 bases aligning to TRBD1. The CDR3 runs to 15 residues. V was pared by 6 bases and J by 0 bases, with 7 bases of the junction left unmatched. Germline values: CDR1 SQVTM, CDR2 ANQGSEA. The CDR3 here is CSVSPTGDSNQPQHF. In nucleotides, the CDR3 is TGCAGCGTCAGTCCGACAGGGGATAGCAATCAGCCCCAGCATTTT.

This clonotype was seen at least ten times. J is TRBJ2-7 and V is TRBV13; D is perhaps TRBD1 (6 bases). Trimming pared 1 base from V and 2 bases from J, leaving 9 bases between. CDR3 length: 14 amino acids. CDR1 and CDR2 (germline): PRHDT, FYEKMQ (reference sequence). DNA of the CDR3: TGTGCCAGCAGCTTAGAGGGACACCCCTACGAGCAGTACTTC. This gives the protein CASSLEGHPYEQYF. The full variable domain, rest sourced from reference TRBV13 and TRBJ2-7, is AAGVIQSPRHLIKEKRETATLKCYPIPRHDTVYWYQQGPGQDPQFLISFYEKMQSDKGSIPDRFSAQQFSDYHSELNMSSLELGDSALYFCASSLEGHPYEQYFGPGTRLTVT.

The gene calls are TRBV20-1 and TRBJ1-1; D may be TRBD1 (5 bases). Germline-derived CDR1 and CDR2 are DFQATT and SNEGSKA (reference sequence). CDR3 length: 12 amino acids. V lost 5 bases to trimming and J lost 4 bases, with 11 bases between them. Here the CDR3 reads CSAQGGSTEAFF. The CDR3 coding sequence is TGCAGTGCTCAGGGCGGGTCCACTGAAGCTTTCTTT.

The table lists this clonotype with many counts. The gene calls are TRBV6-5 and TRBJ1-2; no clear D. V shed 6 bases and J shed 3 bases, with 11 bases lying between them. The CDR3 length is 13 residues. Germline V gene data show CDR1 as MNHEY and CDR2 as SVGAGI. The CDR3 DNA reads TGTGCCAGCAGCCAGGACGTAGACTATGGCTACACCTTC. It specifies CASSQDVDYGYTF.

This clonotype occurred many times. This chain connects TRBV12-3 or TRBV12-4 to TRBJ1-4; D gene unclear. The ends were cut back, 3 bases at V and 7 bases at J, with 12 bases in the middle. This CDR3 has 14 amino acids. The CDR3 is CASSLQRISEKLFF. DNA for the CDR3: TGTGCCAGCAGTTTGCAGAGGATAAGTGAAAAACTGTTTTTT.

This clonotype was counted many times. This chain connects TRBV14 to TRBJ2-5, with 8 bases matching TRBD2. CDR3 length: 13 residues. Unmatched junction bases numbered 2, after V lost 4 bases and J lost 4 bases. Germline V gene data show CDR1 as SGHDN and CDR2 as FVKESK. The CDR3 sequence is CASSPGLGETQYF. CDR3 nucleotide sequence: TGTGCCAGCAGCCCGGGACTAGGAGAGACCCAGTACTTC.

This clonotype was detected many times. V usage is TRBV12-3 or TRBV12-4 and J usage is TRBJ2-5, with 8 positions matching TRBD1. The CDR3 runs to 14 residues. Trimming at V came to 3 bases and at J to 9 bases, leaving 9 bases not matched to a gene. DNA of the CDR3: TGTGCCAGCAGTTTGGGACAGGCCTCTGGTGCCCAGTACTTC. Protein: CASSLGQASGAQYF.

At least ten counts were recorded for this clonotype. This sequence joins TRBV10-3 and TRBJ2-7; TRBD1 or TRBD2 may be the D gene (6 bases each). Germline V gives CDR1 ENHRY, CDR2 SYGVKD. The CDR3 has 13 amino acids. Deletions cut 4 bases from V and 5 bases from J, with 12 bases between. The CDR3 DNA follows: TGTGCCATCAGTGCGGGGGCGGGCGACGAGCAGTACTTC. It codes for CAISAGAGDEQYF.

This chain links TRBV9 with TRBJ2-1; D gene uncertain. V was cut by 3 bases and J by 12 bases, with 13 bases left in between. The CDR3 is 12 amino acids. The germline V gene encodes CDR1 SGDLS and CDR2 YYNGEE. The CDR3 bases are TGTGCCAGCAGCGCGGATTACCAAGGGCAGTTCTTC. It codes for CASSADYQGQFF.

This clonotype has at least ten counts. The J gene is TRBJ2-5, the V gene TRBV2, with unresolved D. The ends were cut back, 5 bases at V and 1 base at J, with 11 bases in the middle. This CDR3 has 14 amino acids. From germline, CDR1 is SNHLY and CDR2 FYNNEI. In nucleotides, the CDR3 is TGTGCCAGCAGTCGGGCCCAGTCCCAAGAGACCCAGTACTTC. Protein: CASSRAQSQETQYF.

Details on this clonotype: A much larger clonotype is one base distant, so this may be a read error. The rearrangement uses TRBV29-1 and TRBJ2-1; 10 bases align to TRBD2. Germline trimming cut 6 bases from V and 5 bases from J; bases unmatched to any gene: 4. Germline assignment: CDR1 SQVTM and CDR2 ANQGSEA. The CDR3 contains 13 residues. The CDR3 is CSVSGGADNEQFF. The CDR3 DNA is TGCAGCGTGAGCGGGGGGGCCGACAATGAGCAGTTCTTC.

This clonotype was picked up many times. The chain recombines TRBV5-1 with TRBJ2-3; a possible D gene is TRBD2 (5 bases). Germline CDR1 SGHRS, CDR2 YFSETQ. The CDR3 consists of 14 residues. The V and J ends lost 0 bases and 4 bases respectively, with 9 bases between them. The CDR3 DNA reads as TGCGCCAGCAGCTTGGGAGGGCATTCAGATACGCAGTATTTT. Translated: CASSLGGHSDTQYF.

This clonotype showed up many times. J is TRBJ1-1 and V is TRBV12-3 or TRBV12-4; D call uncertain. The V and J ends lost 11 bases and 5 bases respectively, with 18 bases between them. There are 13 residues in the CDR3. The CDR3 coding sequence is TGTGCCTCTTCCGGGCCTTCATTTACTGAAGCTTTCTTT. As protein: CASSGPSFTEAFF.

The table lists this clonotype with a few counts. The V call is TRBV2, the J call TRBJ2-7; 9 positions match TRBD1. Unmatched junction bases numbered 6, after V lost 5 bases and J lost 4 bases. CDR3 length: 14 residues. CDR1 is SNHLY and CDR2 is FYNNEI in the germline V gene. CDR3 protein: CASSPGTGNYEQYF. CDR3 coding DNA: TGTGCCAGCAGTCCCGGGACAGGGAATTACGAGCAGTACTTC.

This clonotype was seen ten or more times. The J gene is TRBJ2-2, the V gene TRBV9; D tentatively reads TRBD1 or TRBD2 (7 bases each). CDR1 and CDR2 (germline): SGDLS, YYNGEE. The CDR3 runs 15 residues. V lost 5 bases and J lost 7, with 18 bases in between. The CDR3 sequence: CASRSGGRADGELFF. CDR3 in DNA: TGTGCCAGCAGGTCAGGGGGGAGGGCGGACGGGGAGCTGTTTTTT.

This clonotype came up many times. The V gene is TRBV5-1, the J gene TRBJ1-1; maybe TRBD1 (5 bases). V was shortened by 2 bases and J by 3 bases, with 14 bases between the two germline ends. Germline CDR1 reads SGHRS; CDR2 reads YFSETQ. The CDR3 has 15 amino acids. The CDR3 loop is CASSFISTAYTEAFF. The CDR3 DNA is TGCGCCAGCAGCTTTATATCGACAGCCTACACTGAAGCTTTCTTT.

This clonotype was observed at least ten times. The chain has TRBV5-1 and TRBJ2-7, with D possibly TRBD1 on 5 matching bases. V gave up 3 bases and J gave up 1 base, with 11 bases separating them. The CDR3 contains 14 residues. Germline V CDR1 and CDR2: SGHRS, YFSETQ. CDR3 loop: CASSSDSTSYEQYF. Here the CDR3 DNA reads TGCGCCAGCAGCTCTGACAGTACTTCCTACGAGCAGTACTTC.